These T cell receptor beta chains were read from a single sample in a study of lymphopenia after photon versus proton radiotherapy. Here immunoSEQ multiplex PCR was the method, and the copy in TCRdb shows in-frame clones only, minus some. The table includes roughly 40,000 clones, more than 70% detected once. The material was peripheral blood, obtained from a patient treated with proton-based radiotherapy. These receptors were collected from a woman in her seventies with pancreatic cancer. Some clones in this sample may be carry-over from other donors' samples. Each CDR3 is given with its conserved first and last residue. The D gene is left open where the match is weak.

j_call v_call d_call cdr3_nt cdr3_aa
TRBJ1-2 TRBV27 . TGTGCCAGCAGTTTCCCACAGCAGGGCTTCCATGGCTACACCTTC CASSFPQQGFHGYTF
TRBJ2-7 TRBV18 TRBD1 TGTGCCAGCTCACCCCTTGGACAGGGGAACGACTACGAGCAGTACTTC CASSPLGQGNDYEQYF
TRBJ2-5 TRBV7-6 . TGTGCCAGCAGCCAGGGGGAGGAGGGGACCCAGTACTTC CASSQGEEGTQYF
TRBJ2-7 TRBV4-2 TRBD2 TGTGCCAGCAGCCAAGAACTAGCGGGAGGCTACGAGCAGTACTTC CASSQELAGGYEQYF
TRBJ1-4 TRBV7-8 . TGTGCCAGCAGCTTAGAGAACGCGCAGGGGTTAACTAATGAAAAACTGTTTTTT CASSLENAQGLTNEKLFF
TRBJ1-1 TRBV30 TRBD1 TGTGCCTGGATAAAGGGACAGGGTTGGACTGAAGCTTTCTTT CAWIKGQGWTEAFF
TRBJ2-1 TRBV5-3 TRBD1 TGTGCCAGAAGCTTGGGAGACAGGGTAAGTTACAATGAGCAGTTCTTC CARSLGDRVSYNEQFF
TRBJ1-2 TRBV19 TRBD1 TGTGCCAGCCAGCGAACGGACAGGGCCGGTCCTAACTATGGCTACACCTTC CASQRTDRAGPNYGYTF
TRBJ1-1 TRBV10-2 . TGCGCCAGCAGTGAACAGGGCGGGACTGAAGCTTTCTTT CASSEQGGTEAFF
TRBJ2-1 TRBV21-1 . TGTGCCAGCAGCAAAGCGGAGGGAGGAGGTAGTTTAAATGAGCAGTTCTTC CASSKAEGGGSLNEQFF
TRBJ1-5 TRBV5-1 . TGCGCCAGCAGCTTGGGGGGTAATTCAAATCAGCCCCAGCATTTT CASSLGGNSNQPQHF
TRBJ2-5 TRBV2 TRBD2 TGTGCCAGCAGCTCAGCTAGCGGGAGAGGGGAGACCCAGTACTTC CASSSASGRGETQYF
TRBJ1-3 TRBV29-1 . TGCAGCGTTGTTGGGGATAGCTCTGGAAACACCATATATTTT CSVVGDSSGNTIYF
TRBJ2-7 TRBV6-5 TRBD1 TGTGCCAGCAGTTTGATCCGGGACAGGCCGCGAGAGCAGTACTTC CASSLIRDRPREQYF